The 14 T cell receptor beta chains below all came from one sample that was sequenced in a study of blood T cell repertoires in COVID-19. TCRdb keeps only in-frame clones here, not all; method: immunoSEQ multiplex PCR. The sample has under 75,000 clones; 81% are singletons. Input material: peripheral blood. The receptors were sampled from a woman of 80 years or more with active or convalescent COVID-19.

The V gene is TRBV6-5, the J gene TRBJ1-2; D not resolved. Trimming shortened V by 6 bases and J by 8 bases, and 10 bases separated the two germline ends. Germline V gene lookup returns CDR1 MNHEY and CDR2 SVGAGI. The CDR3 spans 11 residues. The CDR3 nucleotides are TGTGCCAGCAGGGAGTCGCCCGGCTACACCTTC. Its protein product is CASRESPGYTF.

The chain employs TRBV5-1 and TRBJ1-1; possible D gene TRBD1, 5 bases. Germline values: CDR1 SGHRS, CDR2 YFSETQ. CDR3 size: 15 residues. Between the trimmed V and J ends, which lost 6 bases and 4 bases, there was a span of 19 bases. CDR3 DNA: TGCGCCAGCAACCCCGGGGGTAGGGTGGGCACTGAAGCTTTCTTT. Protein: CASNPGGRVGTEAFF.

This chain connects TRBV27 to TRBJ1-5; TRBD1 matches 11 bases. CDR1 MNHEY and CDR2 SMNVEV come from the germline V gene (reference sequence). The CDR3 totals 15 residues. Losses at the gene ends were 5 bases for V and 2 bases for J; bases not matched to a gene: 2. The CDR3: CASSPGQGGNQPQHF. In nucleotides, the CDR3 is TGTGCCAGCAGTCCGGGACAGGGGGGCAATCAGCCCCAGCATTTT.

V and J are TRBV6-2 or TRBV6-3 and TRBJ2-4; a possible D gene is TRBD1 (5 bases). Trimming took off 3 bases at V and 3 bases at J, with 15 bases between the two ends. Germline CDR1 is MNHEY and CDR2 is SVGEGT. There are 16 residues in the CDR3. Here the CDR3 DNA reads TGTGCCAGCAGTTATTCAGGACAATTGATCAAAAACATTCAGTACTTC. Its protein is CASSYSGQLIKNIQYF.

This clone was seen once. The rearrangement uses TRBV6-5 and TRBJ1-2; a possible D gene is TRBD1 (5 bases). The CDR3 contains 14 residues. Germline-derived CDR1 and CDR2 are MNHEY and SVGAGI. Between the trimmed V and J ends, which lost 2 bases and 4 bases, there was a span of 11 bases. The CDR3 spells CASSYGGVAYGYTF. The CDR3 region has the DNA TGTGCCAGCAGTTACGGGGGGGTGGCCTATGGCTACACCTTC.

The chain uses TRBV7-9 and TRBJ1-3; TRBD1 might be the D (5 bases). This CDR3 has 12 amino acids. The V end lost 6 bases, the J end lost 2 bases, and 5 bases lay between the germline ends. CDR1 and CDR2 from the germline V gene are SEHNR and FQNEAQ (reference sequence). The CDR3 coding sequence is TGTGCCAGCAGGGGGCCTGGAAACACCATATATTTT. It translates to CASRGPGNTIYF.

This clone was picked up a small number of times. This chain connects TRBV4-3 to TRBJ1-2; the D gene is possibly TRBD1 (6 bases). Trimming removed 3 bases at V and 0 bases at J, with 14 bases between. The CDR3 consists of 16 residues. Germline V CDR1 and CDR2: LGHNA, YSLEER. The CDR3 here is CASSQESSGANYGYTF. Written as DNA, the CDR3 is TGCGCCAGCAGCCAGGAATCGTCAGGGGCTAACTATGGCTACACCTTC.

This clone has just a few counts. The gene calls are TRBV10-2 and TRBJ1-2, with D maybe TRBD1 (5 bases). The CDR3 length is 15 residues. V lost 6 bases and J lost 0, with 14 bases in between. The germline CDR1 and CDR2 sequences are WSHSY and SAAADI. The CDR3 nucleotides are TGCGCCAGCAGCCGGGACTTCGGTACTAACTATGGCTACACCTTC. Translated: CASSRDFGTNYGYTF.

Turning to this clone: At one of its ends the junction is not consistent with the germline gene, which may arise from a read error. The rearrangement uses TRBV7-9 and TRBJ2-3, with a possible D match to TRBD2 (5 bases). CDR1 is SEHNR and CDR2 is FQNEAQ in the germline V gene (reference sequence). This CDR3 has 15 amino acids. The CDR3 region has the DNA TGTGCCAGCAGCCCCCGGGAAGCAAGCAGAGATACGCAGTATTTT. This gives the protein CASSPREASRDTQYF.

This chain connects TRBV6-4 to TRBJ2-1; a weak D match, TRBD1 (6 bases). Germline-derived CDR1 and CDR2 are MRHNA and SNTAGT. V was cut by 4 bases and J by 7 bases, with 14 bases left in between. The CDR3 spans 14 residues. CDR3 in DNA: TGTGCCAGCAGTGCCGAAGGCAGGGGAAATGAGCAGTTCTTC. It translates to CASSAEGRGNEQFF.

The V gene is TRBV5-5, the J gene TRBJ2-3, with a tentative D call TRBD2 (5 bases). The CDR3 is 15 residues long. V dropped 2 bases and J dropped 2 bases, with 12 bases sitting between them. CDR1 SGHKS and CDR2 YYEKEE come from the germline V gene (reference sequence). The CDR3 coding sequence is TGTGCCAGCAGCTTTGGACTTGGCAACACAGATACGCAGTATTTT. Translating it yields CASSFGLGNTDTQYF.

V gene TRBV3-1 (or the pseudogene TRBV3-2) combines with J gene TRBJ1-1, with 7 bases lining up with TRBD1. Trimming cost V 3 bases and J 9 bases; bases outside gene matches: 4. CDR3 size: 12 residues. CDR1 LGHDT and CDR2 YNNKEL come from the germline V gene (reference sequence). The CDR3 DNA is TGTGCCAGCAGCCACCCGGGACAGCAAGCTTTCTTT. Protein product: CASSHPGQQAFF.

This clone occurred once. V gene TRBV19 combines with J gene TRBJ1-2, with unresolved D. Trimming cost V 3 bases and J 4 bases, with 12 bases left between them. Germline CDR1 and CDR2: LNHDA and SQIVND (reference sequence). CDR3 length: 14 residues. In nucleotides, the CDR3 is TGTGCCAGTAGTATCTTGGGCGCCGGCTATGGCTACACCTTC. The encoded protein is CASSILGAGYGYTF.

The rearrangement uses TRBV29-1 and TRBJ1-1; TRBD1 matches at 7 bases. Germline CDR1 is SQVTM and CDR2 is ANQGSEA. The length of the CDR3 is 14 residues. J lost 2 bases, V lost 7 bases, and 10 bases had no gene match. The CDR3 DNA sequence: TGCAGCGGGCGGACCGGGACAGCCAACACTGAAGCTTTCTTT. Translating it yields CSGRTGTANTEAFF.